This T cell receptor beta chain was sequenced for a study of blood T cell repertoires in COVID-19. Looking at the study overall: The United States, Italy and Spain were the sources of the acute and convalescent COVID-19 samples. PBMCs, B-cell-depleted T cells, or T cells provided the cDNA or gDNA that made up the material.

Germline lookup yields CDR1 LGHNA and CDR2 YNFKEQ. V was pared by 1 base and J by 4 bases, with 9 bases of the junction left unmatched. The CDR3 runs 17 residues. In the original analysis: Reference gene primer amplification gave nucleated cell count estimates. TCRdb's copy holds only in-frame clones and misses some; the assay was immunoSEQ multiplex PCR. The V and J calls and clone size are taken from that table; D and trimming were inferred from the DNA. The data contain tens of thousands of clones, approximately 85% of them singletons. The chain uses TRBV4-2 and TRBJ1-2, with 10 bases that match TRBD1. Sequenced: peripheral blood. The receptor comes from a human donor in a cohort sampled during active COVID-19. The CDR3: CASSQAGTGELGYGYTF. The CDR3 bases are TGTGCCAGCAGCCAAGCGGGGACAGGGGAATTGGGCTATGGCTACACCTTC.